The clone carrying this T cell receptor beta chain was counted a few times. Trimming removed 3 bases from V and 10 bases from J, with 10 bases in between. In germline, CDR1 is MDHEN, CDR2 SYDVKM. The CDR3 spans 12 residues. This sample is drawn from a study of human T cells and chemical hapten exposure. Whole-study context: Sensitization employed 2% DPC on around 2 cm by around 2 cm of upper inner arm skin.

TCRdb re-called the RACE reads through MiXCR, storing one row per CDR3 protein. The sample includes 150,000 to 200,000 distinct CDR3 sequences, roughly 14% of them seen just once. Sample time point: patch test 1, 2 weeks after DPC sensitization. Treatment here: therapeutic diphenylcyclopropenone sensitization with weekly scalp DPC. The sequencing here drew on whole blood, taken in connection with sensitization to the hapten diphenylcyclopropenone (DPC). The chain links TRBV28 to TRBJ2-1; D is uncertain. The receptor comes from a woman aged 25-40 years with alopecia areata. Some clones in this sample may be carry-over from other donors' samples. DNA of the CDR3: TGTGCCAGCAGTTTGGGTTACCAGGAGCAGTTCTTC. Protein sequence: CASSLGYQEQFF.